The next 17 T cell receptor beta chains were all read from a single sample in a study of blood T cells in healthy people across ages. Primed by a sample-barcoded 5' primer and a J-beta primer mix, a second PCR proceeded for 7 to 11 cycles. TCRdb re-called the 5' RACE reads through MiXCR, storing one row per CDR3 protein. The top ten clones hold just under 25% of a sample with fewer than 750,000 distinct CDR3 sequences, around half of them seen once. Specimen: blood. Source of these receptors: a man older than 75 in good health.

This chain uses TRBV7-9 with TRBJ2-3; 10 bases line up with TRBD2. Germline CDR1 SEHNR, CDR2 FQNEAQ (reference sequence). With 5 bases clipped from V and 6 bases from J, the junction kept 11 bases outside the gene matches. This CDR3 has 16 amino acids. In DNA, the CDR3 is TGTGCCAGCAGCCCCGGGACTAGCGAGGGCCCCGATACGCAGTATTTT. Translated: CASSPGTSEGPDTQYF.

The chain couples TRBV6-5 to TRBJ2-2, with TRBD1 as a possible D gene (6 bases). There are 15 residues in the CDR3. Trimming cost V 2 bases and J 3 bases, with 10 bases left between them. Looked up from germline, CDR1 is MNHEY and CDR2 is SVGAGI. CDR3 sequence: CASSYKAGDTGELFF. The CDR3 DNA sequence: TGTGCCAGCAGTTACAAGGCAGGGGACACCGGGGAGCTGTTTTTT.

CDR3 in DNA: TGCAGTGCCCCGGGGTCCGGGGCCCCTAGCACAGATACGCAGTATTTT. It encodes CSAPGSGAPSTDTQYF. The chain recombines TRBV20-1 with TRBJ2-3; possibly TRBD1 or TRBD2 for D (5 bases each). Trimming pared 6 bases from V and 0 bases from J, leaving 19 bases between. CDR1 and CDR2 from the germline V gene are DFQATT and SNEGSKA (reference sequence). The CDR3 runs to 16 residues.

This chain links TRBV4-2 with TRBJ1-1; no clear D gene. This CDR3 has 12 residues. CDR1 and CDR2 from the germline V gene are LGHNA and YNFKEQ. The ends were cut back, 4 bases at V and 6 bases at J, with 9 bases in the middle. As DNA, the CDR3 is TGTGCCAGCAGCCCTACCCCCCCTGAAGCTTTCTTT. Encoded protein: CASSPTPPEAFF.

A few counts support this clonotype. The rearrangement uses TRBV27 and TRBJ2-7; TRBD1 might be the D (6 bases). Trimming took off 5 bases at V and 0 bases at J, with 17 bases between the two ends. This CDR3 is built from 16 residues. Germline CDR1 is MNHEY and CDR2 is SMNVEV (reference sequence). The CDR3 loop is CASSRTWTASSYEQYF. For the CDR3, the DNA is TGTGCCAGCAGTAGGACGTGGACAGCAAGCTCCTACGAGCAGTACTTC.

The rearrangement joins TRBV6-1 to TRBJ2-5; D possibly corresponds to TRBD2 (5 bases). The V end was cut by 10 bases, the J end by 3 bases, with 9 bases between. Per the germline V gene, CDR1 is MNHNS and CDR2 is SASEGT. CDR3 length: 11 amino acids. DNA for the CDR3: TGTGCCACCGGACTCAAAGAGACCCAGTACTTC. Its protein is CATGLKETQYF.

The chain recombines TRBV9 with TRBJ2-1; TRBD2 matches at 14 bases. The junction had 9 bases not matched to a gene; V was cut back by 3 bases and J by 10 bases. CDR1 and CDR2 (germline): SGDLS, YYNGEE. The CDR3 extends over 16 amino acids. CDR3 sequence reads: CASSEVPGTSGGEQFF. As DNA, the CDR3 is TGTGCCAGCAGCGAGGTCCCCGGGACTAGCGGGGGAGAGCAGTTCTTC.

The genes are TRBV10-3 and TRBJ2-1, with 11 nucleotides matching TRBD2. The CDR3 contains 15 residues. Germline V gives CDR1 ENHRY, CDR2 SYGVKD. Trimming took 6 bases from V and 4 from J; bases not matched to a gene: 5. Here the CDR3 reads CAIRGGTSGYNEQFF. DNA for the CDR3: TGTGCCATCAGGGGGGGGACTAGCGGATACAATGAGCAGTTCTTC.

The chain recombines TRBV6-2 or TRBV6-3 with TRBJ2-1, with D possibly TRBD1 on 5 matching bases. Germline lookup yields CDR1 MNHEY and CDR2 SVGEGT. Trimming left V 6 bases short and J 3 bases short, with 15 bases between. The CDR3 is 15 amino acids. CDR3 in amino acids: CASSSPRQIYNEQFF. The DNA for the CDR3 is TGTGCCAGCAGCTCCCCCCGACAGATCTACAATGAGCAGTTCTTC.

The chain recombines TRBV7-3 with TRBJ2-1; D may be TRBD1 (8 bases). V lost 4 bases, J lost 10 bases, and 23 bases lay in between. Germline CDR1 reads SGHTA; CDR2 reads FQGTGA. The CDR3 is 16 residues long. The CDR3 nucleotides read TGTGCCAGCAGCTCCCCTGACAGGGGAGGGATCAAGGAGCAGTTCTTC. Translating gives CASSSPDRGGIKEQFF.

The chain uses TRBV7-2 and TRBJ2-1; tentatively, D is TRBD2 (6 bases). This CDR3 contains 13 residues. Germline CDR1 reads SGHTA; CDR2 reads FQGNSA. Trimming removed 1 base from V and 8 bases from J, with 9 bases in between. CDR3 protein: CASSLGWGDEQFF. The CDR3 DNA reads TGTGCCAGCAGCTTAGGGTGGGGGGATGAGCAGTTCTTC. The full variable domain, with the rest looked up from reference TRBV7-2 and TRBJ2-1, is GAGVSQSPSNKVTEKGKDVELRCDPISGHTALYWYRQSLGQGLEFLIYFQGNSAPDKSGLPSDRFSAERTGGSVSTLTIQRTQQEDSAVYLCASSLGWGDEQFFGPGTRLTVL.

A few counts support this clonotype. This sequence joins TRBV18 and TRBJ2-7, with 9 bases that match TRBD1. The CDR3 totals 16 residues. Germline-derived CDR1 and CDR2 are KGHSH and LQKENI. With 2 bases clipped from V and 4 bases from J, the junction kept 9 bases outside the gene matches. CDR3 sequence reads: CASSPAPGTGTYEQYF. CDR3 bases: TGTGCCAGCTCACCAGCCCCCGGGACAGGGACTTACGAGCAGTACTTC.

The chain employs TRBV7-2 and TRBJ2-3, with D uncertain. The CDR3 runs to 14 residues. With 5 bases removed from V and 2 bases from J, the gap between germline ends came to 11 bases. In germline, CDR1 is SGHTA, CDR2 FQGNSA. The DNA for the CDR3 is TGTGCCAGCAGCCCCGCACCTACCACAGATACGCAGTATTTT. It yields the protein CASSPAPTTDTQYF.

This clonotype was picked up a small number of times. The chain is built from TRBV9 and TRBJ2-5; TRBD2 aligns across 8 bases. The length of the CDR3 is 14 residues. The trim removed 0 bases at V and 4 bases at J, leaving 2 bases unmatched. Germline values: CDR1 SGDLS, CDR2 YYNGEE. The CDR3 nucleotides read TGTGCCAGCAGCGTAGGACTAGCGCCAGAGACCCAGTACTTC. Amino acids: CASSVGLAPETQYF. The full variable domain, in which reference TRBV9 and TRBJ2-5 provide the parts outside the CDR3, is DSGVTQTPKHLITATGQRVTLRCSPRSGDLSVYWYQQSLDQGLQFLIQYYNGEERAKGNILERFSAQQFPDLHSELNLSSLELGDSALYFCASSVGLAPETQYFGPGTRLLVL.

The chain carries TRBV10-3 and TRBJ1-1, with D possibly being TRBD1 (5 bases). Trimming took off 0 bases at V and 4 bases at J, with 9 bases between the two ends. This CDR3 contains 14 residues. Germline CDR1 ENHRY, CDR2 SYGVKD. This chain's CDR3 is CAISESGGSTEAFF. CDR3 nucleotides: TGTGCCATCAGTGAGTCTGGGGGGAGCACTGAAGCTTTCTTT.

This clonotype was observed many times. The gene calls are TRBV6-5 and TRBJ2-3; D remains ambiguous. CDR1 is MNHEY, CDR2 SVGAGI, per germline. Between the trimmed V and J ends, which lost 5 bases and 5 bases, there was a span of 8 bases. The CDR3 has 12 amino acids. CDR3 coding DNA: TGTGCCAGCAGTGTAACTGGAGATACGCAGTATTTT. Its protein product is CASSVTGDTQYF.

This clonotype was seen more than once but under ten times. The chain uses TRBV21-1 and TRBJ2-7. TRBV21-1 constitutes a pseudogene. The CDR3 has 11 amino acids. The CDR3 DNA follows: TGTGCCAGCAGGTCGACTGCCTTCAAGTACTTC. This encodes CASRSTAFKYF.